This TCR beta chain was documented in a study of shared clonotypes between healthy human individuals (TCRdb year 2020). About the study as a whole: The cohort included three men and two women between 18 and 49 years of age. To estimate repertoire size and how much clonotypes are shared between individuals, the study performed deep sequencing of blood TCR repertoires from about 5 healthy adults. Per donor, three plates each were used for CD4 naive and CD4 memory, two for CD8 naive, and one for CD8 memory. Each donor's leukapheresis produced roughly between roughly 0.9 and 9 billion PBMCs. To increase sequencing depth and limit assay-specific biases, TCR repertoire library preparation and sequencing were carried out by different laboratories using diverse techniques.

V is shortened by 4 bases, J by 0 bases, and the region joining them spans 14 bases. CDR1 and CDR2 (SGHRS, YFSETQ) derive from the germline V gene. The cysteine opens and the phenylalanine closes a CDR3 of 16 amino acids. The kept DNA is CDR3 alone, 48 bases in frame from the first base. About this clone itself: No antigen is known for it. No base-level quality is on record; no much larger clone is a single base apart.

The donors were healthy, HIV-negative adults who had no recently reported acute infections or vaccinations. Every donor was a Caucasian adult residing in Nashville, Tennessee, USA. CD8 memory samples combined magnetically selected CD45RO+ cells with CCR7-negative CD45RA+ effector memory (TemRA) cells. After blood collection by leukapheresis, PBMCs were isolated using Ficoll-Histopaque density gradient centrifugation and then cryopreserved in the vapor phase of liquid nitrogen. Analytical flow cytometry was used to check the purity and quantity of each magnetically sorted T cell population. Each sorted fraction had its genomic DNA isolated and then quantified by UV absorbance on a Nanodrop 2000c. TCR CDR3 regions were amplified from genomic DNA by multiplex PCR using the deep immunoSEQ assay. Genomic DNA extracted from each cell subset was distributed evenly over all wells of several immunoSEQ 96-well plates, and each plate served as one replicate. For sorted subsets, each replicate PCR was loaded with roughly 200 ng genomic DNA, equivalent to 30,000 or so T cell genomes. The purified libraries were quantified using a Qubit 3.0 fluorometer, sized with a Bioanalyzer 2100, and then quantified again using the KAPA Library Quantification kit. A separate single-read 150-cycle Illumina NextSeq 550 flow cell was used to sequence each immunoSEQ 96-well plate. In the original analysis: The immunoSEQ output contained only junctional sequences without quality scores, so filtering could not match that applied to full-length reads. To assign V/J genes and CDR3, sequences were annotated using PyIR, a Python wrapper for IgBLAST v1.9, with IMGT germline references. Reads were filtered out if the reads had weak V/J assignments (E-value above 1e-6), no CDR3, stop codons, out-of-frame junctions, or ambiguous translated residues. V3J clonotypes were defined as sequences sharing the same inferred V gene, J gene, and CDR3 amino acid sequence. To compute the percentage overlap between repertoires, the number of shared unique clonotypes was divided by the size of the smaller repertoire. Repertoire richness was assessed with RTK rarefaction, the Chao1 estimator, and Recon v2.1 estimates of unobserved clonotypes. Generation probabilities for all TCRbeta clonotypes obtained by the gDNA method from a few donors were computed using OLGA. The source is immuneACCESS, and TCRdb retained only in-frame sequences with V and J called. Part of the clones is not carried over; for the studies checked, unresolved V genes explain less than half of this, and the remainder is unexplained. From that table come the V and J calls and clone size; the DNA was used to work out D and trimming. Here the sample has approximately 400,000 clones; roughly 96% occur a single time. The ten biggest clones cover less than 0.35% of the sample.

What the authors observed across the whole study: Naive subsets generally had larger estimated clonotype richness than memory subsets did. The small number of donors limited the genetic and exposure-history diversity represented. Higher generation probabilities were observed for clonotypes shared by all four sorted-subset donors than for non-shared clonotypes. When a few donors were compared, the shared fraction of clonotypes was about 5.5% for naive CD4, roughly 3.3% for naive CD8, 2.3% for memory CD4, and less than 0.5% for memory CD8. Sampling was restricted to blood, and TCR repertoires in tissue are likely to differ from TCR repertoires in blood. Based on pairwise subsampling, the degree of clonotype sharing among donors was expected to be affected by sequencing depth. Rarefaction of sorted-subset datasets indicated incomplete sequencing despite the large sequencing depth.

The TCR originated in a man aged 30-40 years in good health. This chain joins TRBV5-1 to TRBJ2-1; the best D guess is TRBD2, with 5 bases matching. The sequenced sample was memory CD8+ T cells sorted from blood. Taken with the paper, the label for cell subset or site translates to: CD45RO+ cells pooled with CCR7-negative TemRA cells. CDR3 region: CASSLLKGSSYNEQFF. The DNA sequence is as follows: TGCGCCAGCAGCCTTTTAAAAGGGAGCTCCTACAATGAGCAGTTCTTC. When the CDR3 is completed using the reference TRBV5-1 and TRBJ2-1 genes on either side, the full variable domain is KAGVTQTPRYLIKTRGQQVTLSCSPISGHRSVSWYQQTPGQGLQFLFEYFSETQRNKGNFPGRFSGRQFSNSRSEMNVSTLELGDSALYLCASSLLKGSSYNEQFFGPGTRLTVL.